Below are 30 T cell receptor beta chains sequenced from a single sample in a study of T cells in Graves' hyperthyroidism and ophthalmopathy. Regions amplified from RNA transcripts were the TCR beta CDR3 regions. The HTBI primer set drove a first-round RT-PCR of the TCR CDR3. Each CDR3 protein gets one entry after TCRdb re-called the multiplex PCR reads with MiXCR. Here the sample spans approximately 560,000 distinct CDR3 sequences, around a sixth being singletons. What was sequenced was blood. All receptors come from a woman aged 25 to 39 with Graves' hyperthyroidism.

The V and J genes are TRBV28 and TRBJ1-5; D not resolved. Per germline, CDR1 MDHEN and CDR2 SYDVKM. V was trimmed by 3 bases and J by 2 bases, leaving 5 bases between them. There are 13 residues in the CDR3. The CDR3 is CASSFYRNQPQHF. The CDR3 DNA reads TGTGCCAGCAGTTTTTATCGCAATCAGCCCCAGCATTTT. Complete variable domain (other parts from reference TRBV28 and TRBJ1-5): DVKVTQSSRYLVKRTGEKVFLECVQDMDHENMFWYRQDPGLGLRLIYFSYDVKMKEKGDIPEGYSVSREKKERFSLILESASTNQTSMYLCASSFYRNQPQHFGDGTRLSIL.

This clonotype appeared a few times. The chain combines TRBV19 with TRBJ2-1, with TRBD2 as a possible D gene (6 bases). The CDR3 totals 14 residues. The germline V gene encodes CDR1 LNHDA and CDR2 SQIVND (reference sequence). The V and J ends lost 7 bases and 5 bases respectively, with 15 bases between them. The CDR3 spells CASTGRTGNNEQFF. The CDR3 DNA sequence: TGTGCCAGTACCGGGAGAACGGGTAACAATGAGCAGTTCTTC.

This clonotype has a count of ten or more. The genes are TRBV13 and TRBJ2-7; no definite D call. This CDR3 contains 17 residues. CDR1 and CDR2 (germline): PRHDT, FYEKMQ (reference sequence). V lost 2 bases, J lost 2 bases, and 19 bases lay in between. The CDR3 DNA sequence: TGTGCCAGCAGCTTATCCCCAAGTGAGGCAGGTACCTACGAGCAGTACTTC. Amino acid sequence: CASSLSPSEAGTYEQYF.

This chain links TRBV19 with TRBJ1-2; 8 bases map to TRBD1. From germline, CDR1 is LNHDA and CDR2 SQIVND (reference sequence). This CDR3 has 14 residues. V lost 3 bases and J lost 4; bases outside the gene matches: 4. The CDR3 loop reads CASSIGQGGYGYTF. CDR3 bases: TGTGCCAGTAGTATCGGACAGGGAGGCTATGGCTACACCTTC.

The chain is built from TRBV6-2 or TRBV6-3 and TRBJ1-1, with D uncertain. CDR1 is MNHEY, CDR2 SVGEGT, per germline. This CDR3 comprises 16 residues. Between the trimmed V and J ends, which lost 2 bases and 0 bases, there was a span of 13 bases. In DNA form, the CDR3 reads TGTGCCAGCAGTTACCCAAATCGGGCTTTGAACACTGAAGCTTTCTTT. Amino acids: CASSYPNRALNTEAFF.

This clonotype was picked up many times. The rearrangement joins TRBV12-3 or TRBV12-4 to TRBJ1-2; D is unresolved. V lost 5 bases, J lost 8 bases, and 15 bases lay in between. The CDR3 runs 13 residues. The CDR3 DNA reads TGTGCCAGCAGTGAACTACCTCCTACCGGCTACACCTTC. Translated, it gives CASSELPPTGYTF.

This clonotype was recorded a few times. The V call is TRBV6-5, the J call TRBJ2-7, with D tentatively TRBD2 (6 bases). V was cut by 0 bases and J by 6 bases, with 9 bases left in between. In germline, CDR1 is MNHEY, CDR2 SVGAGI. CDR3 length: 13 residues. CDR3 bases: TGTGCCAGCAGTTACTCAGGAGGGCTCGAGCAGTACTTC. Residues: CASSYSGGLEQYF.

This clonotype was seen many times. This CDR3 reads CASSDRDIRYGYTF. The CDR3 nucleotides are TGTGCCAGCAGTGACCGGGACATACGCTATGGCTACACCTTC. This chain links TRBV6-1 with TRBJ1-2, with D possibly matching TRBD1 (6 bases). The CDR3 has 14 residues. Germline V gene sequence: CDR1 MNHNS, CDR2 SASEGT. Trimming removed 3 bases from V and 4 bases from J, with 12 bases in between.

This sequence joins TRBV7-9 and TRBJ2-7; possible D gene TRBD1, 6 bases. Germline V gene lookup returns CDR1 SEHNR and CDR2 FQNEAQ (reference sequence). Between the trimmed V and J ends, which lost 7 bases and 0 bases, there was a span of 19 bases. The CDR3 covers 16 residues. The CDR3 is CASTPPLDRHSYEQYF. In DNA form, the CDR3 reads TGTGCCAGCACCCCCCCCTTGGACAGACACTCCTACGAGCAGTACTTC.

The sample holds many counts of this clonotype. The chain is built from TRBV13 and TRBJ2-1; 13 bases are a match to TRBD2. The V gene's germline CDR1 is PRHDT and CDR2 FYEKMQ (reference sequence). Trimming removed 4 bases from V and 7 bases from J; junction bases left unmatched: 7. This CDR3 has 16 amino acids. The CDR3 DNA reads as TGTGCCAGCAGCTCCCGGACTAGCGGGAGTTGGAATGAGCAGTTCTTC. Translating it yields CASSSRTSGSWNEQFF. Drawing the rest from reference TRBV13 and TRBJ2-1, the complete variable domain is AAGVIQSPRHLIKEKRETATLKCYPIPRHDTVYWYQQGPGQDPQFLISFYEKMQSDKGSIPDRFSAQQFSDYHSELNMSSLELGDSALYFCASSSRTSGSWNEQFFGPGTRLTVL.

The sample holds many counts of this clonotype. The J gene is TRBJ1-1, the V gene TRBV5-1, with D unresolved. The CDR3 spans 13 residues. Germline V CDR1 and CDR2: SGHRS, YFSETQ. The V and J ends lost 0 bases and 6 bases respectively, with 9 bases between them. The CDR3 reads CASSLVEGAEAFF. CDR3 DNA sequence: TGCGCCAGCAGCTTGGTTGAGGGAGCTGAAGCTTTCTTT.

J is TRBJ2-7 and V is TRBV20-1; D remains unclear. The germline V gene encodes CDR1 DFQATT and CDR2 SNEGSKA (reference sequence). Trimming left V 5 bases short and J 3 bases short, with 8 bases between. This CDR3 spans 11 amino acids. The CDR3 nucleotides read TGCAGTGCTCAAAATAGCTACGAGCAGTACTTC. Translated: CSAQNSYEQYF.

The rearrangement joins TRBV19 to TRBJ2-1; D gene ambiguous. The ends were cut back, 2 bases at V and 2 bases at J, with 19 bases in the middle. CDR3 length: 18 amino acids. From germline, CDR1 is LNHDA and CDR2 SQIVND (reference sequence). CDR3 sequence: CASSISVAERRAYNEQFF. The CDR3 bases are TGTGCCAGTAGTATATCGGTCGCAGAAAGACGCGCCTACAATGAGCAGTTCTTC. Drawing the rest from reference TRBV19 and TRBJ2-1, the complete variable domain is DGGITQSPKYLFRKEGQNVTLSCEQNLNHDAMYWYRQDPGQGLRLIYYSQIVNDFQKGDIAEGYSVSREKKESFPLTVTSAQKNPTAFYLCASSISVAERRAYNEQFFGPGTRLTVL.

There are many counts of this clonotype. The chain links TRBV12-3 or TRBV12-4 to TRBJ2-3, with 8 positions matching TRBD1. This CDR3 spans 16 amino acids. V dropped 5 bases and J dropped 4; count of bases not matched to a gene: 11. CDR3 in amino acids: CASSVGQGVIADTQYF. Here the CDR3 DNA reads TGTGCCAGCAGTGTCGGACAGGGCGTTATAGCAGATACGCAGTATTTT.

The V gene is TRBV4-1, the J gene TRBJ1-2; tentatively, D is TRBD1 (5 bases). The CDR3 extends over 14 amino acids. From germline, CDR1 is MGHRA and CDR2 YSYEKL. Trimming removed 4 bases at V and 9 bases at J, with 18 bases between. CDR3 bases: TGCGCCAGCAGCCCCAGTGGGGGGATTATGAGCTACACCTTC. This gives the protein CASSPSGGIMSYTF.

The CDR3 sequence: CASSIATAGSPRGGYTF. DNA of the CDR3: TGTGCCAGTAGTATAGCCACGGCAGGATCACCCCGAGGTGGCTACACCTTC. This chain joins TRBV19 and TRBJ1-2; D unclear. V was cut by 1 base and J by 7 bases, with 22 bases left in between. The CDR3 is 17 residues long. Looked up from germline, CDR1 is LNHDA and CDR2 is SQIVND (reference sequence).

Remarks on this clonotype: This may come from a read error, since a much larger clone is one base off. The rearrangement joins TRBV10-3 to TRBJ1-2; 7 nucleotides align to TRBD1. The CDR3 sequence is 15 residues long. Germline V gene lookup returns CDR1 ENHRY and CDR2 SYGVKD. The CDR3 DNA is TGTGCCATCGGTGAGGTCGGACAGGATAACTATGGCTACACCTTC. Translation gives CAIGEVGQDNYGYTF.

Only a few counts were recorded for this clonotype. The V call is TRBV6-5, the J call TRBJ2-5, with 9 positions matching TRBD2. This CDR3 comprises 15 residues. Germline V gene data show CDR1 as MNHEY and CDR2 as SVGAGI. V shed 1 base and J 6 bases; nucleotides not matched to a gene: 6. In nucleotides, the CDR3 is TGTGCCAGCAGTTACTTAGCGGGAGTTGTGAAGACCCAGTACTTC. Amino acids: CASSYLAGVVKTQYF.

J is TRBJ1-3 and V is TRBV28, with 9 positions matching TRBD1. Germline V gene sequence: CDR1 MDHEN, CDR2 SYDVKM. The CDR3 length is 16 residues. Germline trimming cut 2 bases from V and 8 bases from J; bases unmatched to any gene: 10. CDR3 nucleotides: TGTGCCAGCAGTTTACTCCCGGGACAGGGAACACACACCATATATTTT. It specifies CASSLLPGQGTHTIYF.

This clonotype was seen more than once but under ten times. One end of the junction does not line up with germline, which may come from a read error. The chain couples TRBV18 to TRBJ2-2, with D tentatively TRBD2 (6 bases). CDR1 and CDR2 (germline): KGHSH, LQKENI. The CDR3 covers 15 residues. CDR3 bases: TGTGCCAGCTCCCCACTAGCCGCGAACACCGGGGAGCTGTTTTTT. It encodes CASSPLAANTGELFF. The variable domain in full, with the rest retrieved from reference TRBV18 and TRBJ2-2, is NAGVMQNPRHLVRRRGQEARLRCSPMKGHSHVYWYRQLPEEGLKFMVYLQKENIIDESGMPKERFSAEFPKEGPSILRIQQVVRGDSAAYFCASSPLAANTGELFFGEGSRLTVL.

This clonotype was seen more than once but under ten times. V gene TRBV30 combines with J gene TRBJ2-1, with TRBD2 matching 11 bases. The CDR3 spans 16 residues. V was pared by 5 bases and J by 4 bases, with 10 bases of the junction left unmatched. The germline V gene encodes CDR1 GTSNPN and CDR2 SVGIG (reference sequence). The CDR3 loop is CAWDPPGTSGYNEQFF. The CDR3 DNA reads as TGTGCCTGGGATCCCCCAGGGACTAGCGGTTACAATGAGCAGTTCTTC.

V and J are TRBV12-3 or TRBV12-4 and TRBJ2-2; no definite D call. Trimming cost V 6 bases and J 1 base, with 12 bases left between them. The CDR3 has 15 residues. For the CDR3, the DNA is TGTGCCAGCAGCTTCAGGACGGTGAACACCGGGGAGCTGTTTTTT. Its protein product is CASSFRTVNTGELFF.

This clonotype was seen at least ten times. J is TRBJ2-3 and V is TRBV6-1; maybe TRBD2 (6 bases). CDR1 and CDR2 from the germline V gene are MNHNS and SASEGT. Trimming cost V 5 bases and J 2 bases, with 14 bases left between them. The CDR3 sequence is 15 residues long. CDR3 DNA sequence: TGTGCCAGCAGTCGCGGGACTCAGAACACAGATACGCAGTATTTT. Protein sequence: CASSRGTQNTDTQYF.

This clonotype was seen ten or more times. DNA for the CDR3: TGTGCCAGCAGCACAGGAATCTACGAGCAGTACTTC. Its translation is CASSTGIYEQYF. This chain joins TRBV7-2 and TRBJ2-7; D is perhaps TRBD1 (5 bases). The CDR3 consists of 12 residues. Germline lookup yields CDR1 SGHTA and CDR2 FQGNSA. The V gene lost 5 bases and the J gene lost 3 bases, with 8 bases spanning the gap.

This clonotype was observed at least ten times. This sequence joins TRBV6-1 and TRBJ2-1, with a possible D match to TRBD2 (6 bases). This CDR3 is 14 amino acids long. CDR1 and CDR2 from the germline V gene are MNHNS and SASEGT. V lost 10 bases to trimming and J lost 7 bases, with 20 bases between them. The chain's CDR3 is CATRMRGAWNEQFF. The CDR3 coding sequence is TGTGCCACTCGAATGCGGGGAGCGTGGAATGAGCAGTTCTTC.

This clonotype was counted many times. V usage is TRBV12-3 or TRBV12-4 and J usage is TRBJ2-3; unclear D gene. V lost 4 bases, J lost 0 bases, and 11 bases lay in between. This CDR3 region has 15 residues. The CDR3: CASSSTVLSTDTQYF. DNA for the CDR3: TGTGCCAGCAGTTCCACGGTACTTAGCACAGATACGCAGTATTTT.

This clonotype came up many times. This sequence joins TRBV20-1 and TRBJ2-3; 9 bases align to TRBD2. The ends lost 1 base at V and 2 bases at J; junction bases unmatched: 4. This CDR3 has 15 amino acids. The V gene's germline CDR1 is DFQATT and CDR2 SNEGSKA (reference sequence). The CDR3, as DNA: TGCAGTGCTAGAGGAGCGGGAGGCTCCACAGATACGCAGTATTTT. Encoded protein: CSARGAGGSTDTQYF.

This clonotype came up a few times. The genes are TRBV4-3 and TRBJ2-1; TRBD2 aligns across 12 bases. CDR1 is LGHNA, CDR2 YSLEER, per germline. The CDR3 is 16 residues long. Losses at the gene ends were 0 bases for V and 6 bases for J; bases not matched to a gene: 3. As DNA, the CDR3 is TGCGCCAGCAGCCAAGACCTAGCGGGAGGGCCCAATGAGCAGTTCTTC. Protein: CASSQDLAGGPNEQFF.

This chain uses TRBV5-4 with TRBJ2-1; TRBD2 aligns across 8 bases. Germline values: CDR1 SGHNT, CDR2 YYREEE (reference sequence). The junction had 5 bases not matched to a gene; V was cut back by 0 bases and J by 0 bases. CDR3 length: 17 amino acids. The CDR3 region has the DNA TGTGCCAGCAGCTTGGGGGGGGCGGGAGGCTCCTACAATGAGCAGTTCTTC. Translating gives CASSLGGAGGSYNEQFF. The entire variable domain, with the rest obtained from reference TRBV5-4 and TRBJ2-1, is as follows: ETGVTQSPTHLIKTRGQQVTLRCSSQSGHNTVSWYQQALGQGPQFIFQYYREEENGRGNFPPRFSGLQFPNYSSELNVNALELDDSALYLCASSLGGAGGSYNEQFFGPGTRLTVL.

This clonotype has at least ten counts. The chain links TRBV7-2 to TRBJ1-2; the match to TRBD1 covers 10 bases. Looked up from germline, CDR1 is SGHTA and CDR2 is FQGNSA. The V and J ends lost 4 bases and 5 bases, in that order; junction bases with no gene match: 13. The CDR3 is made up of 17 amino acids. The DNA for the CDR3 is TGTGCCAGCAGCTCATGGACAGGGGGTTACGAGGAGTATGGCTACACCTTC. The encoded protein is CASSSWTGGYEEYGYTF.